The text below deals with one T cell receptor (beta chain). This sample stems from a study of control samples from healthy donors and cancer patients. V was pared by 4 bases and J by 7 bases, with 6 bases of the junction left unmatched. This CDR3 comprises 15 residues. The germline CDR1 and CDR2 sequences are SEHNR and FQNEAQ (reference sequence). Libraries were prepared by immunoSEQ multiplex PCR; TCRdb keeps only in-frame clonotypes and omits some of them. The data contain 120,000 or so clones, around 87% of them seen just once; the ten biggest clones take up around 9%. The receptor comes from a man in his forties or fifties in good health. Sequencing was carried out using blood. The V gene is TRBV7-9, the J gene TRBJ1-6; 8 bases map to TRBD1. CDR3 sequence (DNA): TGTGCCAGCAGCTCTACAGGGGGTCCAAATTCACCCCTCCACTTT. Translating it yields CASSSTGGPNSPLHF.